Listed below are T cell receptor beta chains from one sample, sequenced in a study of CD8+ T cells in alopecia areata. The assay was immunoSEQ multiplex PCR, and TCRdb's table has in-frame clones only and misses some. Of roughly 100,000 clones listed, around 44% are singletons. The sample was CD8+ T cells sorted from blood, taken at week 24, from a patient treated with tofacitinib. These receptors originate from a human donor with alopecia areata. The CDR3 runs from the conserved cysteine through the conserved F or W. D genes are given only for firm matches. Expanded clones are given a class, and other clones once, few, many or no size at all.

cdr3_aa: CASNRGDNEQFF
cdr3_nt: TGTGCCAGCAACAGGGGAGACAATGAGCAGTTCTTC
d_call: TRBD1
v_call: TRBV27
j_call: TRBJ2-1
clone_size: .

cdr3_aa: CASSVSAGSSYEQYF
cdr3_nt: TGTGCCAGCAGCGTATCAGCGGGAAGCTCCTACGAGCAGTACTTC
d_call: TRBD2
v_call: TRBV9
j_call: TRBJ2-7
clone_size: .

cdr3_aa: CATAYSYEQYF
cdr3_nt: TGTGCCACCGCCTACTCCTACGAGCAGTACTTC
d_call: .
v_call: TRBV28
j_call: TRBJ2-7
clone_size: few

cdr3_aa: CASTSQSYEQYF
cdr3_nt: TGCGCCAGCACCTCACAGTCCTACGAGCAGTACTTC
d_call: .
v_call: TRBV5-1
j_call: TRBJ2-7
clone_size: .

cdr3_aa: CAWTSGAYGYTF
cdr3_nt: TGTGCCTGGACCTCCGGGGCCTATGGCTACACCTTC
d_call: .
v_call: TRBV30
j_call: TRBJ1-2
clone_size: few

cdr3_aa: CASSFGYTGELFF
cdr3_nt: TGTGCCAGCAGTTTCGGTTACACCGGGGAGCTGTTTTTT
d_call: .
v_call: TRBV27
j_call: TRBJ2-2
clone_size: .

cdr3_aa: CSAPSDSGTNEQFF
cdr3_nt: TGCAGCGCCCCTTCTGATAGCGGGACAAATGAGCAGTTCTTC
d_call: TRBD2
v_call: TRBV29-1
j_call: TRBJ2-1
clone_size: few

cdr3_aa: CSVDAGLGQPQHF
cdr3_nt: TGCAGCGTTGATGCAGGGTTGGGACAGCCCCAGCATTTT
d_call: .
v_call: TRBV29-1
j_call: TRBJ1-5
clone_size: .

cdr3_aa: CASSQSPISHEQYF
cdr3_nt: TGTGCCAGCAGCCAAAGCCCAATTTCCCACGAGCAGTACTTC
d_call: .
v_call: TRBV16
j_call: TRBJ2-7
clone_size: few

cdr3_aa: CASSYSAGVNQETQYF
cdr3_nt: TGTGCCAGCAGTTACTCGGCGGGAGTTAACCAAGAGACCCAGTACTTC
d_call: TRBD2
v_call: TRBV6-5
j_call: TRBJ2-5
clone_size: .

cdr3_aa: CAIKPREDEQFF
cdr3_nt: TGTGCCATCAAGCCCAGGGAGGATGAGCAGTTCTTC
d_call: .
v_call: TRBV10-3
j_call: TRBJ2-1
clone_size: few

cdr3_aa: CASSDFGMDLSTQYF
cdr3_nt: TGTGCCAGCAGTGACTTTGGTATGGATCTGAGTACGCAGTATTTT
d_call: .
v_call: TRBV2
j_call: TRBJ2-3
clone_size: .

cdr3_aa: CATYAAGLGEKLFF
cdr3_nt: TGTGCCACCTACGCGGCGGGTTTGGGTGAAAAACTGTTTTTT
d_call: .
v_call: TRBV15
j_call: TRBJ1-4
clone_size: few

cdr3_aa: CASSYSIYGEQFF
cdr3_nt: TGTGCCAGCAGTTACTCGATCTACGGTGAGCAGTTCTTC
d_call: .
v_call: TRBV6-5
j_call: TRBJ2-1
clone_size: .

cdr3_aa: CASSLEASSYNEQFF
cdr3_nt: TGCGCCAGCAGCTTGGAAGCGAGCTCCTACAATGAGCAGTTCTTC
d_call: .
v_call: TRBV5-1
j_call: TRBJ2-1
clone_size: .

cdr3_aa: CSGVRQGGHEQYF
cdr3_nt: TGCAGCGGTGTGAGACAGGGAGGGCACGAGCAGTACTTC
d_call: .
v_call: TRBV29-1
j_call: TRBJ2-7
clone_size: few

cdr3_aa: CSVDWWTSGSSYNEQFF
cdr3_nt: TGCAGCGTTGATTGGTGGACTAGCGGGAGCTCCTACAATGAGCAGTTCTTC
d_call: TRBD2
v_call: TRBV29-1
j_call: TRBJ2-1
clone_size: .

cdr3_aa: CASSVGYGHNEQFF
cdr3_nt: TGTGCCAGCAGCGTAGGTTACGGCCACAATGAGCAGTTCTTC
d_call: .
v_call: TRBV9
j_call: TRBJ2-1
clone_size: .